This TCR beta chain was captured in a study of blood T cell repertoires in COVID-19. At the level of the study: Sites in the United States, Italy and Spain provided acute and convalescent COVID-19 samples.

How the authors handled the data: Nucleated cell counts were estimated from reference gene primer amplification. Sequenced by immunoSEQ multiplex PCR; TCRdb stores in-frame clones only, minus some. V, J and clone size were drawn from that table, and D and trimming were deduced from the DNA. The table records some 210,000 clones, around 80% of them present only once. This CDR3 contains 15 residues. Germline CDR1 SEHNR, CDR2 FQNEAQ (reference sequence). V lost 8 bases to trimming and J lost 4 bases, with 19 bases between them. The sequence was obtained from a woman aged 40 to 50 with acute or convalescent COVID-19. Input material: peripheral blood. This chain joins TRBV7-9 and TRBJ2-3; D possibly corresponds to TRBD2 (5 bases). The CDR3 loop reads CASLAPSQVADTQYF. CDR3 DNA sequence: TGTGCCAGCTTGGCCCCTAGCCAAGTAGCAGATACGCAGTATTTT.